These T cell receptor beta chains were read from a single sample in a study of siplizumab effects on memory and regulatory T cells. Assay used: immunoSEQ multiplex PCR; TCRdb lists only in-frame clones, some missing. This table has fewer than 100,000 clones, about 93% appearing once. The specimen was non-Treg CD4+ T cells sorted from blood. The origin of the receptors is a human donor in good health. Each CDR3 is given with its conserved first and last residue. The D gene is left open where the match is weak. Rows may omit the clone size; those that give it use once, few, many or a size class.

V	D	size	J	DNA	CDR3
TRBV30	TRBD2	-	TRBJ2-1	TGTGCCTGGAGTAGCGGGAGGAACAATGAGCAGTTCTTC	CAWSSGRNNEQFF
TRBV7-2	-	-	TRBJ2-7	TGTGCCAGCAGCTTACAAGGGGTGCTCCGGTACGAGCAGTACTTC	CASSLQGVLRYEQYF
TRBV12-2	-	-	TRBJ1-5	TGTGCAAGTCGCCGGGGACAGGGGAATATCCAACATCAGCCCCAGCATTTT	CASRRGQGNIQHQPQHF
TRBV5-1	-	-	TRBJ2-3	TGCGCCAGCAGCTTGGCGGCTAGCACAGATACGCAGTATTTT	CASSLAASTDTQYF
TRBV5-1	-	-	TRBJ2-1	TGCGCCAGCAGCTTCCACAATGAGCAGTTCTTC	CASSFHNEQFF
TRBV7-8	-	-	TRBJ1-1	TGTGCCAGCAGCTTAGGGAGGGCGAACACTGAAGCTTTCTTT	CASSLGRANTEAFF
TRBV5-1	-	-	TRBJ1-1	TGCGCCAGCAGAACCGGGACGGTGGTGGGTACTGAAGCTTTCTTT	CASRTGTVVGTEAFF
TRBV5-1	TRBD1	-	TRBJ2-1	TGCGCCAGCAGCTTTAGGACAGGGGACAATGAGCAGTTCTTC	CASSFRTGDNEQFF
TRBV7-2	-	once	TRBJ1-1	TGTGCCAGCAGCTTATTCGCAGGGGTAGCTTTCTTT	CASSLFAGVAFF
TRBV12-2	-	-	TRBJ1-2	TGTGCAAGTCACCACGCGACACCTTCTAACTATGGCTACACCTTC	CASHHATPSNYGYTF
TRBV6-1	TRBD1	-	TRBJ1-2	TGTGCCAGCAGGATGACAGGGGAGAGGGGCTACACCTTC	CASRMTGERGYTF
TRBV7-9	TRBD1	few	TRBJ2-3	TGTGCCAGCAGCTTTTGGTCTGGACAGGGTCACAGAGCAGATACGCAGTATTTT	CASSFWSGQGHRADTQYF
TRBV19	TRBD1	-	TRBJ1-4	TGTGCCAGTAGTACCTATAGACAGGGCACGAATGAAAAACTGTTTTTT	CASSTYRQGTNEKLFF
TRBV6-1	-	-	TRBJ1-5	TGTGCCAGCACCCCCTCGGATAGCAATCAGCCCCAGCATTTT	CASTPSDSNQPQHF
TRBV5-1	-	once	TRBJ2-7	TGCGCCAGCAGCTTAGAGGGCCCCGAGGCCGAGCAGTACTTC	CASSLEGPEAEQYF
TRBV5-6	-	-	TRBJ1-3	TGTGCCAGCAGCTTGGAGGACAGCCTTCTCGTCCGCCACACCATATATTTT	CASSLEDSLLVRHTIYF
TRBV27	-	-	TRBJ1-4	TGTGCCAGCATGGGTAGCAATGAAAAACTGTTTTTT	CASMGSNEKLFF
TRBV27	TRBD1	-	TRBJ2-7	TGTGCCACAGGACAGGGGGCCTACGAGCAGTACTTC	CATGQGAYEQYF
TRBV6-5	-	-	TRBJ1-4	TGTGCCAGCAGTTACCGGCAGCTTAATGAAAAACTGTTTTTT	CASSYRQLNEKLFF
TRBV5-6	-	-	TRBJ2-1	TGTGCCAGCAGCTCCCTTGCGGAATACACCTACAATGAGCAGTTCTTC	CASSSLAEYTYNEQFF
TRBV19	TRBD1	once	TRBJ2-2	TGTGCCAGTAGTATCAGACCGGGACAGGGGGGGAACACCGGGGAGCTGTTTTTT	CASSIRPGQGGNTGELFF
TRBV7-6	-	-	TRBJ2-1	TGTGCCAGCAGCTTATTCCCTGGATCAGGGTCGTACAATGAGCAGTTCTTC	CASSLFPGSGSYNEQFF
TRBV5-1	-	-	TRBJ2-3	TGCGCCAGCAGCTCCTCTCAAAGGAGCACAGATACGCAGTATTTT	CASSSSQRSTDTQYF
TRBV6-1	-	-	TRBJ2-5	TGTGCCAGCAAAACGGTTTGGGAGAGGGAGACCCAGTACTTC	CASKTVWERETQYF
TRBV5-4	-	-	TRBJ1-4	TGTGCCAGCAGCTTGGGGCAGGGACGGGAAAAACTGTTTTTT	CASSLGQGREKLFF
TRBV5-1	TRBD1	once	TRBJ2-3	TGCGCCAGCAGCTTGGGGGACAGGTATGGGGATACGCAGTATTTT	CASSLGDRYGDTQYF
TRBV6-5	-	-	TRBJ1-3	TGTGCCAGCAGTTACAATCGGGACCTTGGAAACACCATATATTTT	CASSYNRDLGNTIYF
TRBV5-6	TRBD1	-	TRBJ1-3	TGTGCCAGCAGCTTGGACAGGGGGTTTGGAAACACCATATATTTT	CASSLDRGFGNTIYF
TRBV11-3	-	once	TRBJ2-2	TGTGCCAGCAGCTTAGCGGCCGGGAGAGGCACCGGGGAGCTGTTTTTT	CASSLAAGRGTGELFF
TRBV6-1	-	-	TRBJ2-7	TGTGCCAGCAGTTCGGGCCCCGAGCAGTACTTC	CASSSGPEQYF
TRBV9	TRBD1	-	TRBJ2-3	TGTGCCAGCAGCGGGACAGGGTCCCACACAGATACGCAGTATTTT	CASSGTGSHTDTQYF
TRBV30	-	few	TRBJ1-1	TGTGCCTGGAGTGCCCTCCCGAACACTGAAGCTTTCTTT	CAWSALPNTEAFF
TRBV27	-	-	TRBJ2-5	TGTGCCAGCAGTTTATCCGGGTATGGTATGGAGACCCAGTACTTC	CASSLSGYGMETQYF
TRBV5-4	-	-	TRBJ1-4	TGTGCCAGCAGCTCTGGACAGACTAATGAAAAACTGTTTTTT	CASSSGQTNEKLFF
TRBV7-3	TRBD1	-	TRBJ2-2	TGTGCCAGCAGCCAAGAGGGACAGCGATGGGACACCGGGGAGCTGTTTTTT	CASSQEGQRWDTGELFF
TRBV5-1	TRBD1	once	TRBJ2-3	TGCGCCAGCAGCTCCACAGGGGTCACAGATACGCAGTATTTT	CASSSTGVTDTQYF
TRBV7-8	-	-	TRBJ1-3	TGTGCCAGCAGCTTAGGCAGGCCGGCCTCTGGAAACACCATATATTTT	CASSLGRPASGNTIYF
TRBV28	-	-	TRBJ1-2	TGTGCCAGCAGTTGGCGAACACAGGGAAACTATGGCTACACCTTC	CASSWRTQGNYGYTF
TRBV9	TRBD2	-	TRBJ2-3	TGTGCCAGCAGCGCCGGACTAGCGGGGGGGTATTTAAATACGCAGTATTTT	CASSAGLAGGYLNTQYF
TRBV9	TRBD1	-	TRBJ2-1	TGTGCCAGCAGCGTAGCACCTCCGGGACAGGGTATGGATGAGCAGTTCTTC	CASSVAPPGQGMDEQFF
TRBV5-1	-	-	TRBJ1-4	TGCGCCAGCAGCCTGGGAACCCCAACCAAACAGGAAAAACTGTTTTTT	CASSLGTPTKQEKLFF
TRBV19	TRBD1	-	TRBJ1-5	TGTGCCAGCCACAGGACAGGGGGCGTTCAGCCCCAGCATTTT	CASHRTGGVQPQHF
TRBV9	TRBD1	-	TRBJ2-1	TGTGCCAGCAGCGTACTACAGGGGGCCTACAATGAGCAGTTCTTC	CASSVLQGAYNEQFF
TRBV5-6	-	-	TRBJ1-3	TGTGCCAGCAGTTTCCGTGGACTGTCTGGAAACACCATATATTTT	CASSFRGLSGNTIYF
TRBV27	-	-	TRBJ2-7	TGTGCTAGCAACAAATTGGGGAACTACGAGCAGTACTTC	CASNKLGNYEQYF
TRBV10-3	-	-	TRBJ2-7	TGTGCCATCAGTGAGTTCGAGCTGCGACAGAGCGAGCAGTACTTC	CAISEFELRQSEQYF
TRBV27	TRBD2	-	TRBJ2-5	TGTGCCAGCAGTGGGACTAGCGGGAGTGGGACTACCCAGTACTTC	CASSGTSGSGTTQYF
TRBV30	-	once	TRBJ1-5	TGTGCCTGGAGTGCCGGACAGCATCAGCCCCAGCATTTT	CAWSAGQHQPQHF
TRBV4-2	-	-	TRBJ1-1	TGTGCCAGCAGCCAAGAACTAGCTGGGGGCACTGAAGCTTTCTTT	CASSQELAGGTEAFF
TRBV6-6	-	-	TRBJ1-3	TGTGCCAGCATGGCAGCTCCCGGAAACACCATATATTTT	CASMAAPGNTIYF
TRBV19	-	-	TRBJ1-1	TGTGCCAGTAGTATAGTATTGGGAACTGAAGCTTTCTTT	CASSIVLGTEAFF
TRBV12-5	-	-	TRBJ2-2	TGTGCTAGTGGTTTGGTTGGGGGAACCGGGGAGCTGTTTTTT	CASGLVGGTGELFF
TRBV30	-	-	TRBJ1-6	TGTGCCTGGAGTGTGAACTATAATTCACCCCTCCACTTT	CAWSVNYNSPLHF
TRBV27	TRBD2	-	TRBJ2-5	TGTGCCAGCAGTTCTTTTATCCGGGGGGGACCCCAAGAGACCCAGTACTTC	CASSSFIRGGPQETQYF
TRBV5-1	-	-	TRBJ1-6	TGCGCCAGCAGCTTGGCCGCGGCGGAACCCCTCCACTTT	CASSLAAAEPLHF